These 10 T cell receptor beta chains were sequenced from one sample in a study of blood T cell repertoires in COVID-19. Libraries were prepared by immunoSEQ multiplex PCR; TCRdb keeps only in-frame clonotypes and omits some of them. This repertoire shows some 130,000 clones, more than 60% found once; its top ten account for 1.9%. The sequenced sample was peripheral blood. These receptors were collected from a woman between 70 and 85 years old with acute or convalescent COVID-19.

This clone was recorded a few times. This chain joins TRBV10-3 and TRBJ2-3; 7 bases map to TRBD1. Unmatched junction bases numbered 6, after V lost 10 bases and J lost 2 bases. The CDR3 covers 13 residues. CDR1 and CDR2 from the germline V gene are ENHRY and SYGVKD. For the CDR3, the DNA is TGTGCCACAGGGGACAGCCTCACAGATACGCAGTATTTT. Its translation is CATGDSLTDTQYF.

The DNA for the CDR3 is TGTGCCAGTAGTATTTTGCAGGGTGGCTACACCTTC. Residues: CASSILQGGYTF. The chain couples TRBV19 to TRBJ1-2; D is possibly TRBD1 (5 bases). CDR1 LNHDA and CDR2 SQIVND come from the germline V gene (reference sequence). Trimming removed 3 bases at V and 7 bases at J, with 9 bases between. The CDR3 runs 12 residues.

This sequence joins TRBV6-6 and TRBJ1-2; the D gene is possibly TRBD1 (5 bases). CDR3 length: 13 residues. V was clipped by 4 bases and J by 3 bases, with 9 bases between them. CDR1 MNHNY and CDR2 SVGAGI come from the germline V gene (reference sequence). The CDR3 loop reads CASSSGLDYGYTF. CDR3 DNA sequence: TGTGCCAGCAGTTCAGGGTTGGACTATGGCTACACCTTC.

This chain connects TRBV7-9 to TRBJ2-3, with D uncertain. Germline V gene sequence: CDR1 SEHNR, CDR2 FQNEAQ (reference sequence). The CDR3 runs 13 residues. The V gene lost 6 bases and the J gene lost 6 bases, with 13 bases spanning the gap. The chain's CDR3 is CASRPLREDTQYF. CDR3 sequence (DNA): TGTGCCAGCAGACCCCTGCGTGAGGATACGCAGTATTTT.

This clone has just one count. The chain uses TRBV19 and TRBJ1-3; TRBD1 agrees at 11 bases. V gave up 5 bases and J gave up 10 bases; unmatched junction bases: 7. Germline values: CDR1 LNHDA, CDR2 SQIVND (reference sequence). This CDR3 comprises 14 residues. The CDR3 loop is CASSVGQGAKTIYF. The CDR3 DNA is TGTGCCAGTAGTGTTGGACAGGGGGCGAAGACCATATATTTT.

This clone was observed a few times. This chain joins TRBV11-2 and TRBJ1-2; a weak D match, TRBD1 (5 bases). V was cut by 2 bases and J by 4 bases, with 11 bases left in between. Per germline, CDR1 SGHAT and CDR2 FQNNGV. This CDR3 comprises 14 residues. CDR3 region: CASSLLGEAYGYTF. CDR3 DNA sequence: TGTGCCAGCAGCTTACTGGGGGAGGCCTATGGCTACACCTTC. The full variable domain, completed using reference TRBV11-2 and TRBJ1-2, is EAGVAQSPRYKIIEKRQSVAFWCNPISGHATLYWYQQILGQGPKLLIQFQNNGVVDDSQLPKDRFSAERLKGVDSTLKIQPAKLEDSAVYLCASSLLGEAYGYTFGSGTRLTVV.

This chain uses TRBV6-2 or TRBV6-3 with TRBJ2-1; the D is unclear. The CDR3 has 11 amino acids. Germline loops: CDR1 MNHEY, CDR2 SVGEGT. V was trimmed by 4 bases and J by 5 bases, leaving 3 bases between them. The CDR3 here is CASSSDNEQFF. CDR3 coding DNA: TGTGCCAGCAGTTCCGACAATGAGCAGTTCTTC.

This clone was seen more than once but under ten times. The chain carries TRBV5-1 and TRBJ2-1; TRBD2 agrees at 8 bases. This CDR3 is built from 17 residues. The germline V gene has CDR1 SGHRS and CDR2 YFSETQ. V lost 0 bases to trimming and J lost 4 bases; unmatched junction nucleotides: 9. The CDR3 loop is CASSLARGGGTYNEQFF. CDR3 nucleotide sequence: TGCGCCAGCAGCTTGGCCCGAGGCGGGGGGACGTACAATGAGCAGTTCTTC.

The genes are TRBV3-1 (or the pseudogene TRBV3-2) and TRBJ1-1; 8 nucleotides match TRBD1. From germline, CDR1 is LGHDT and CDR2 YNNKEL (reference sequence). This CDR3 is built from 14 residues. V gave up 2 bases and J gave up 6 bases; unmatched junction bases: 5. The CDR3 sequence: CASSQRQGWAEAFF. CDR3 DNA sequence: TGTGCCAGCAGCCAAAGACAGGGGTGGGCTGAAGCTTTCTTT.

The J gene is TRBJ2-7, the V gene TRBV18; TRBD1 might be the D (5 bases). Trimming stripped 2 bases from V and 2 bases from J, with 16 bases between. Germline CDR1 and CDR2: KGHSH and LQKENI. This CDR3 contains 16 residues. CDR3 in DNA: TGTGCCAGCTCACCAAAAACAGGTAACCCACCCTACGAGCAGTACTTC. This sequence encodes CASSPKTGNPPYEQYF.